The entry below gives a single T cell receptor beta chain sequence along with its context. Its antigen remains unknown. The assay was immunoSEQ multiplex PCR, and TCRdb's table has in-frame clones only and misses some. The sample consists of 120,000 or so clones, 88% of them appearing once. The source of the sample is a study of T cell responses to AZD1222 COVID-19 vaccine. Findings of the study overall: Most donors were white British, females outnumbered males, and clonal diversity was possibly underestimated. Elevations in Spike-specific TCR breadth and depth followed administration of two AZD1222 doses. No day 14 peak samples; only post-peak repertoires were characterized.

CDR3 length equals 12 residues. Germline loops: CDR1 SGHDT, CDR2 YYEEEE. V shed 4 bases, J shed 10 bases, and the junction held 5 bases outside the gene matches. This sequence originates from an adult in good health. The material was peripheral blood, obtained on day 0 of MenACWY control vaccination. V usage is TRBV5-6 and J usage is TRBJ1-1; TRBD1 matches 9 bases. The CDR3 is CASSMGQGRAFF. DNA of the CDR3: TGTGCCAGCAGCATGGGACAGGGACGAGCTTTCTTT.